This entry describes one T cell receptor (beta chain). This entry belongs to a study of blood T cell repertoires in COVID-19. Study-wide background: PBMCs, B-cell-depleted T cells, or T cells were the source of the cDNA or gDNA that made up the material.

Original methodology: Amplification of reference gene primers was used by the study to estimate nucleated cell counts. Using immunoSEQ multiplex PCR, the repertoire was profiled, and TCRdb retains in-frame clones only, with some absent. That table supplies the V and J calls and clone size; D and trimming were determined from the DNA. The repertoire holds tens of thousands of clones, with almost 85% as singletons. Germline lookup yields CDR1 MGHRA and CDR2 YSYEKL. V lost 4 bases and J 4 bases, leaving 13 bases between the germline ends. The CDR3 covers 15 residues. The genes are TRBV4-1 and TRBJ1-4, with D perhaps matching TRBD1 (6 bases). Source material: peripheral blood. This receptor was obtained from an older man with acute or convalescent COVID-19. The CDR3 DNA reads TGCGCCAGCAGCCCATCGACAGGCTTTAATGAAAAACTGTTTTTT. This encodes CASSPSTGFNEKLFF.